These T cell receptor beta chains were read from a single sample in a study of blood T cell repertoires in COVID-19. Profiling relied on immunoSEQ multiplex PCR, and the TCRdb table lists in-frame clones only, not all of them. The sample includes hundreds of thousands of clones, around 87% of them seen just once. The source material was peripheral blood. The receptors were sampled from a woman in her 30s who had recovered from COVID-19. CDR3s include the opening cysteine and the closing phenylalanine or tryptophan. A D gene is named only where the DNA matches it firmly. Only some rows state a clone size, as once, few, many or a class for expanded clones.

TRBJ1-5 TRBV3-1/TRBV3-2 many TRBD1 TGTGCCAGCAGCCTTACAGGGGACGGACAGCCCCAGCATTTT CASSLTGDGQPQHF
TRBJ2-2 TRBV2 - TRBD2 TGTGCCAGCAGTGAGACTAGCGGGGGTAGGGGGGAGCTGTTTTTT CASSETSGGRGELFF
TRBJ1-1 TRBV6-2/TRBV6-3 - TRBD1 TGTGCCAGCAGTCTCAGGGGGCCATACACTGAAGCTTTCTTT CASSLRGPYTEAFF
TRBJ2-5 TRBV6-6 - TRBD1 TGTGCCAGCAGTACCTCAGGGGGCGCAGAGACCCAGTACTTC CASSTSGGAETQYF
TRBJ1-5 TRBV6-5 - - TGTGCCAGCAGTTACTCCACATATCAGCCCCAGCATTTT CASSYSTYQPQHF
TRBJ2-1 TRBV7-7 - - TGTGCTAGCAGCCCCGGGAGTGGTGAGCAGTTCTTC CASSPGSGEQFF
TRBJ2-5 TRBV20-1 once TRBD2 TGCAGTGAAGACGGGGGGGAGACCCAGTACTTC CSEDGGETQYF
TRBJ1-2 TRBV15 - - TGTGCCGCCGCCGACGGAGATCGTATCTATGGCTACACCTTC CAAADGDRIYGYTF
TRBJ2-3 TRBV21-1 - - TGTGCCAGGGGCGCAGATACGCAGTATTTT CARGADTQYF
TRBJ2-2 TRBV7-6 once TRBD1 TGTGCCAGCAGCTTGGGACAGACGAACACCGGGGAGCTGTTTTTT CASSLGQTNTGELFF
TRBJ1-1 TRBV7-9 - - TGTGCCAGCCCTAAGCCAGGTTCAAGGGGCACTGAAGCTTTCTTT CASPKPGSRGTEAFF
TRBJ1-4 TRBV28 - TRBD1 TGTGCCACCTGCCGGACAGGGTGGAGCGAAAAACTGTTTTTT CATCRTGWSEKLFF
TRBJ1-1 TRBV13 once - TGTGCCAGCAGCTTCAACAGGGAGAACACTGAAGCTTTCTTT CASSFNRENTEAFF
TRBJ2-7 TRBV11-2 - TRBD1 TGTGCCAGCAGCTTCTCTCAGGGGGTCTACGAGCAGTACTTC CASSFSQGVYEQYF
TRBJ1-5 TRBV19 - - TGTGCCACTGAATCCGGGGGTCTAGTTCAGCCCCAGCATTTT CATESGGLVQPQHF
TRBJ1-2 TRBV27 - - TGTGCCAGCAGTTTACAGGGGACTAGGGGCTACACCTTC CASSLQGTRGYTF
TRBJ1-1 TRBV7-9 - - TGTGCCAGCAGCGAACCCGTACAGGGAGGGGACACTGAAGCTTTCTTT CASSEPVQGGDTEAFF
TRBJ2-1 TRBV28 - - TGTGCCAGCAGTTTAGGGTCGAGGTACAATGAGCAGTTCTTC CASSLGSRYNEQFF
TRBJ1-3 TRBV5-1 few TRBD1 TGCGCCAGCAGCTTGGCGGGGACAGGGAACCTTAGAAACACCATATATTTT CASSLAGTGNLRNTIYF
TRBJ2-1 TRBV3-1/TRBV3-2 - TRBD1 TGTGCCAGCAGCCAAAAGGGACAGGTCGACGAGCAGTTCTTC CASSQKGQVDEQFF
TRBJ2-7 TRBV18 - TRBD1 TGTGCCAGCTCACCCAAGGCAGGGGGCGAGTACGAGCAGTACTTC CASSPKAGGEYEQYF
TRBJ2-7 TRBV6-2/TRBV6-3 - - TGTGCCAGCAGTCCCCTGGAGGTACCCTACGAGCAGTACTTC CASSPLEVPYEQYF
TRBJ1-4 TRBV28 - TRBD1 TGTGCCAGCAGTTCCCCGGGACAGGGACAAGAAAAACTGTTTTTT CASSSPGQGQEKLFF
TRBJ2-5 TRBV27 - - TGTGCCAGCAGTTTGACAGACCAAGAGACCCAGTACTTC CASSLTDQETQYF
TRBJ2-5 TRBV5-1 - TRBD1 TGCGCCAGCAGCTTGGGGACAGGGGTAACGGAGACCCAGTACTTC CASSLGTGVTETQYF
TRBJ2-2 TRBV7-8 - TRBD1 TGTGCCAGCAGCTCCCGGGACAGGGGCCTCACCGGGGAGCTGTTTTTT CASSSRDRGLTGELFF
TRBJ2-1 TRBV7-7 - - TGTGCTAGCAGCTTAGGTCAGGGCAATGAGCAGTTCTTC CASSLGQGNEQFF
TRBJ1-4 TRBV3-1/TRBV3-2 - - TGTGCCAGCAGTCCCCTCGACCAGGGAAAACTGTTTTTT CASSPLDQGKLFF
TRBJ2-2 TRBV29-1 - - TGCAGCGTTAGGAGTGGGACCGGGGAGCTGTTTTTT CSVRSGTGELFF
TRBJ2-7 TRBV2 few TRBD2 TGTGCCAGCAGTGAAGGGTCCGGGACTAGGACCTACGAGCAGTACTTC CASSEGSGTRTYEQYF
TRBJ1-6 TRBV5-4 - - TGTGCCAGCAGCTTGGACAGCTTGTATAATTCACCCCTCCACTTT CASSLDSLYNSPLHF
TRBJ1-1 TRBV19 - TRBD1 TGTGCCAGTAGTCAAAGACAGGGGGAATTCATGAACACTGAAGCTTTCTTT CASSQRQGEFMNTEAFF
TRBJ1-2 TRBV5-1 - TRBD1 TGCGCCAGCAGCTCGGGACAGGCTAACTATGGCTACACCTTC CASSSGQANYGYTF
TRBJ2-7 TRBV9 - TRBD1 TGTGCCAGCAGCACTCACGGGACAGATGACGGCGAGCAGTACTTC CASSTHGTDDGEQYF
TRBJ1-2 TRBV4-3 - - TGCGCCAGCAGCCAAGATAGACAGCAAGGCTACACCTTC CASSQDRQQGYTF
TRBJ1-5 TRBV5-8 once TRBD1 TGTGCCAGCAGCTTGGGACAGGGGGTACATCAGCCCCAGCATTTT CASSLGQGVHQPQHF
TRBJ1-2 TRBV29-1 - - TGCAGCGTTGAAGATTCAGGGGCGCGGGGCTACACCTTC CSVEDSGARGYTF
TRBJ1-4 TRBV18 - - TGTGCCAGCTCACCAACAGGAATCAATGAAAAACTGTTTTTT CASSPTGINEKLFF
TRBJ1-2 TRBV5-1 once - TGCGCCAGCAGCTTTCAGGGTGATGGCTACACCTTC CASSFQGDGYTF
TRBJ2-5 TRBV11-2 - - TGTGCCAGCAGCTTCTCCTCGGAGGGGGGGGCGTGGGAGACCCAGTACTTC CASSFSSEGGAWETQYF
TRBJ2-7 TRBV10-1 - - TGCGCCAGCCCTGGGGGCCTGCGCGGCTACGAGCAGTACTTC CASPGGLRGYEQYF
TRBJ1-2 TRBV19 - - TGTGCCAGTAGTATTGGGGGGGGCTACACCTTC CASSIGGGYTF
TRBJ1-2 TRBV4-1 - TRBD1 TGCGCCAGCAGCCAAGGTGGGACAGGGGGCAATGGCTACACCTTC CASSQGGTGGNGYTF
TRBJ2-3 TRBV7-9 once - TGTGCCAGCAGCCCTGGGCGTGGGAGATCCCCCACAGATACGCAGTATTTT CASSPGRGRSPTDTQYF
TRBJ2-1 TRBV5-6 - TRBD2 TGTGCCAGCAGTTCCACCTGGCGGGAGTTCGGCTACAATGAGCAGTTCTTC CASSSTWREFGYNEQFF
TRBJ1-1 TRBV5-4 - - TGTGCCAGCAGCTTGCTCGGGGAAAACACTGAAGCTTTCTTT CASSLLGENTEAFF